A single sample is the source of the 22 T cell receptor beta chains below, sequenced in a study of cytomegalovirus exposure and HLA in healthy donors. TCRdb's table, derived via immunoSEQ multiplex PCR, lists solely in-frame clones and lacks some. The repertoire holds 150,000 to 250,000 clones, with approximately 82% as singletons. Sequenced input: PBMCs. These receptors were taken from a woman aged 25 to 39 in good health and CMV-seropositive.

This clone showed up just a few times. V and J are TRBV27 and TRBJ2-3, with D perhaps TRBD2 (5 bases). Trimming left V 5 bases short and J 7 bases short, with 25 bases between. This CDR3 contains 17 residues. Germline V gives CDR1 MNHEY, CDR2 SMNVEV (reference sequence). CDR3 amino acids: CASSNDPWKDLIYTQYF. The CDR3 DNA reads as TGTGCCAGCAGTAATGACCCGTGGAAGGACTTAATATATACGCAGTATTTT.

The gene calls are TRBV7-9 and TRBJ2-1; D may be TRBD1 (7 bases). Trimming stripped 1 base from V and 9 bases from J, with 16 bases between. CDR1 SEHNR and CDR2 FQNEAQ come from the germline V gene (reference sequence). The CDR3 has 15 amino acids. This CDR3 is CASSLVETGTGEQFF. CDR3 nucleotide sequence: TGTGCCAGCAGCTTAGTAGAGACAGGGACTGGTGAGCAGTTCTTC.

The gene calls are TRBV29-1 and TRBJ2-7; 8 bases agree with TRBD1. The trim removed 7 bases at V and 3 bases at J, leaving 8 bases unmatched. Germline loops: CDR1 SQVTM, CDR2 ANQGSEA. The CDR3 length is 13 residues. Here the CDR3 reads CSARTGTLYEQYF. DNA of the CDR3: TGCAGCGCCCGGACAGGGACTCTCTACGAGCAGTACTTC.

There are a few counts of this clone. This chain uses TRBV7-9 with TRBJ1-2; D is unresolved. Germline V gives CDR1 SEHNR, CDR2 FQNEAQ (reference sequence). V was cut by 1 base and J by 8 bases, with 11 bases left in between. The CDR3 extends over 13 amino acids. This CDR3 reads CASSLGGGGGYTF. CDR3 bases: TGTGCCAGCAGCTTAGGAGGCGGAGGAGGCTACACCTTC.

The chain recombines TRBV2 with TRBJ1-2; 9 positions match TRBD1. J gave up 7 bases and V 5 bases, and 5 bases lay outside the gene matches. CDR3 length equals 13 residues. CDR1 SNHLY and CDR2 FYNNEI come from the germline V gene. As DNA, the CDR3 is TGTGCCAGCAGTACGACAGGGGGGTCTGGCTACACCTTC. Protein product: CASSTTGGSGYTF. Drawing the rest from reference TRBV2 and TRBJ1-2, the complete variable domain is EPEVTQTPSHQVTQMGQEVILRCVPISNHLYFYWYRQILGQKVEFLVSFYNNEISEKSEIFDDQFSVERPDGSNFTLKIRSTKLEDSAMYFCASSTTGGSGYTFGSGTRLTVV.

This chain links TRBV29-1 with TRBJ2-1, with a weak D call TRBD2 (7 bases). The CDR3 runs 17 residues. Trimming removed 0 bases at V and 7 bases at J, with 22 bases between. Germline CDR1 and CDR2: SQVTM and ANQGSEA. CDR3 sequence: CSVEDWRGREVRNEQFF. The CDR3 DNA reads TGCAGCGTTGAAGATTGGAGGGGGAGGGAGGTTCGTAATGAGCAGTTCTTC.

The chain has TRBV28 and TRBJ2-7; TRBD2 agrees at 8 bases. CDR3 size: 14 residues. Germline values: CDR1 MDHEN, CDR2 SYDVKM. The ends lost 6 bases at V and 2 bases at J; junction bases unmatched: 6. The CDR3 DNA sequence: TGTGCCAGCAGACCTAGCGGGTCCCCCTACGAGCAGTACTTC. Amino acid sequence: CASRPSGSPYEQYF.

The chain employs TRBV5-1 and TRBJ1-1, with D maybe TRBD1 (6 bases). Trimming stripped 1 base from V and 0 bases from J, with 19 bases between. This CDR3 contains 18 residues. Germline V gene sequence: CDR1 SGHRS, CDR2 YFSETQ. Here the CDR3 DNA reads TGCGCCAGCAGCTTGATGGGGGCCACAGGGTACATGAACACTGAAGCTTTCTTT. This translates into CASSLMGATGYMNTEAFF.

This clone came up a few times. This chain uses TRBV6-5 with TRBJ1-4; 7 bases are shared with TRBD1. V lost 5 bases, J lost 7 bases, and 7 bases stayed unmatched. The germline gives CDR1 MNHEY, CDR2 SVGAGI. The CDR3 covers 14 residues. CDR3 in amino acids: CASSKTGSGEKLFF. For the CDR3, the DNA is TGTGCCAGCAGTAAGACAGGGTCAGGTGAAAAACTGTTTTTT.

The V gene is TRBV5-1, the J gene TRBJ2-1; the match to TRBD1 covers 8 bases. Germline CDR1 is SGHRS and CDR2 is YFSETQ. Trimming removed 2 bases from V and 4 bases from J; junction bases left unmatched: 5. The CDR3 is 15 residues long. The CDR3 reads CASSLDRGGYNEQFF. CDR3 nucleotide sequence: TGCGCCAGCAGCTTAGACAGGGGAGGATACAATGAGCAGTTCTTC.

CDR3 region: CASSLGTGEVRGEKLFF. The CDR3 DNA is TGTGCCAGCAGCTTAGGAACAGGGGAAGTGAGGGGTGAAAAACTGTTTTTT. This chain joins TRBV7-8 and TRBJ1-4; TRBD1 aligns across 7 bases. The CDR3 runs 17 residues. V gave up 1 base and J gave up 7 bases; unmatched junction bases: 12. Germline values: CDR1 SGHVS, CDR2 FQNEAQ.

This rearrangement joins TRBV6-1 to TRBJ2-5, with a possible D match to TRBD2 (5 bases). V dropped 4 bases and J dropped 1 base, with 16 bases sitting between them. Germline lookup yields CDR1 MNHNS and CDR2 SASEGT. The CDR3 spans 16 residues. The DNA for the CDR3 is TGTGCCAGCAGTGCAATGAAAACCCGGGGCCAAGAGACCCAGTACTTC. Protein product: CASSAMKTRGQETQYF.

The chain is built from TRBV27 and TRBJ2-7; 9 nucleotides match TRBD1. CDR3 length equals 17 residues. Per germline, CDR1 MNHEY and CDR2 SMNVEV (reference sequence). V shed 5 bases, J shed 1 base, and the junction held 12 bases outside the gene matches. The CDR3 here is CASSVLPGTGNSYEQYF. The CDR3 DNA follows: TGTGCCAGCAGTGTACTACCCGGGACAGGGAATTCCTACGAGCAGTACTTC.

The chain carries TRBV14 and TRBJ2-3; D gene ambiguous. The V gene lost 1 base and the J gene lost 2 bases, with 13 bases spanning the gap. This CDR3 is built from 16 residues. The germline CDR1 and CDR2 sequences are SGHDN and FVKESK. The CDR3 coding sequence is TGTGCCAGCAGCCAAGCAGGTTCCCTCTACACAGATACGCAGTATTTT. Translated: CASSQAGSLYTDTQYF.

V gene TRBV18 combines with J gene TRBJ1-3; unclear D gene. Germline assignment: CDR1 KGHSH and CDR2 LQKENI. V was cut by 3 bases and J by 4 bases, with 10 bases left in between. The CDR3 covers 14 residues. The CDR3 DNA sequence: TGTGCCAGCTCACCTGCCAGGCAAGGAAACACCATATATTTT. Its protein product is CASSPARQGNTIYF.

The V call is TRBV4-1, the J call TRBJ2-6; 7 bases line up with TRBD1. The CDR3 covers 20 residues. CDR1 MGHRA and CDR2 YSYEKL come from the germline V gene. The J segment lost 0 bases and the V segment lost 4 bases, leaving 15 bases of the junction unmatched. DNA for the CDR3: TGCGCCAGCAGCCCCCGGGACAGCTTCACATACACCTCTGGGGCCAACGTCCTGACTTTC. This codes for CASSPRDSFTYTSGANVLTF.

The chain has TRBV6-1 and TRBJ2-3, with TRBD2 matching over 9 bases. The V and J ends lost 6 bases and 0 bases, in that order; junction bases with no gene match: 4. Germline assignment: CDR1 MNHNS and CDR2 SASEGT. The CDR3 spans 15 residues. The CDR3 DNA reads TGTGCCAGCAGGTTGACTAGCGGTAGCACAGATACGCAGTATTTT. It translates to CASRLTSGSTDTQYF.

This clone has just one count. The CDR3 reads CASSSDTSGSTNEQFF. CDR3 coding DNA: TGTGCCAGCAGTTCTGACACTAGCGGGAGTACGAATGAGCAGTTCTTC. The rearrangement joins TRBV6-6 to TRBJ2-1; 11 nucleotides align to TRBD2. Germline V gene data show CDR1 as MNHNY and CDR2 as SVGAGI (reference sequence). The V and J ends lost 4 bases and 7 bases, in that order; junction bases with no gene match: 9. There are 16 residues in the CDR3.

The CDR3 is CASSPGTRSTDTQYF. The CDR3 nucleotides are TGTGCCAGCAGCCCCGGGACTAGGAGCACAGATACGCAGTATTTT. V is TRBV7-2 and J is TRBJ2-3; 8 positions match TRBD2. From germline, CDR1 is SGHTA and CDR2 FQGNSA. V shed 5 bases and J 0 bases; nucleotides not matched to a gene: 4. The CDR3 contains 15 residues.

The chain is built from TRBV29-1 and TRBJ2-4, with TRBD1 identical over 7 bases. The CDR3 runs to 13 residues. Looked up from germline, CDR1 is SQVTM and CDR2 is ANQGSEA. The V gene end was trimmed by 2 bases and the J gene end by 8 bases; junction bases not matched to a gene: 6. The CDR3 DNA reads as TGCAGCGTTGAAACCCGGGACAGTGACATTCAGTACTTC. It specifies CSVETRDSDIQYF.

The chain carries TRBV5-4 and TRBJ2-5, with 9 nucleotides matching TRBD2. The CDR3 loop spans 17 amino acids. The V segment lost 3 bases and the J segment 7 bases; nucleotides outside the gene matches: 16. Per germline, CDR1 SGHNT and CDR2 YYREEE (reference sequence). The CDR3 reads CASSSLGGRGRGGTQYF. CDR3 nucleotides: TGTGCCAGCAGCTCCCTCGGTGGTAGGGGGCGGGGGGGGACCCAGTACTTC.

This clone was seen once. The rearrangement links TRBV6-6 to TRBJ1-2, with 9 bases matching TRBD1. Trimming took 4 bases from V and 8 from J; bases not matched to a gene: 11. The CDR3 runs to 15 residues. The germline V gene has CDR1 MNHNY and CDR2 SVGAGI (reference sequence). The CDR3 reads CASSFGTGGSRGYTF. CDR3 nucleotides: TGTGCCAGCAGTTTTGGAACAGGGGGCTCGCGGGGCTACACCTTC.